These 9 T cell receptor beta chains originate from one sample sequenced in a study of cytomegalovirus exposure and HLA in healthy donors. The primer mix had 60 Vbeta and 13 Jbeta primers. The assay was immunoSEQ multiplex PCR, and TCRdb's table has in-frame clones only and misses some. The profile covers about 190,000 clones, with around 87% appearing a single time and 1% to 1.5% taken by the ten largest. The specimen sequenced was PBMCs. The receptors originated from a man between 25 and 39 years old in good health and CMV-seronegative.

The chain links TRBV11-2 to TRBJ1-1, with D hard to call. The CDR3 contains 14 residues. Trimming removed 2 bases from V and 1 base from J, with 8 bases in between. Per the germline V gene, CDR1 is SGHAT and CDR2 is FQNNGV. The CDR3 sequence is CASSLSSGNTEAFF. In DNA form, the CDR3 reads TGTGCCAGCAGCTTATCTTCAGGGAACACTGAAGCTTTCTTT.

This sequence joins TRBV5-1 and TRBJ2-1; the match to TRBD1 covers 7 bases. V shed 7 bases and J 1 base; nucleotides not matched to a gene: 11. The CDR3 spans 16 residues. Germline assignment: CDR1 SGHRS and CDR2 YFSETQ. The CDR3 loop is CASGHRGDYSYNEQFF. CDR3 nucleotide sequence: TGCGCCAGCGGACACAGGGGCGACTATTCCTACAATGAGCAGTTCTTC.

This clone was found once. The rearrangement joins TRBV28 to TRBJ1-1; TRBD1 matches 11 bases. CDR1 is MDHEN, CDR2 SYDVKM, per germline. V shed 4 bases and J 3 bases; nucleotides not matched to a gene: 7. The CDR3 has 16 residues. The CDR3 nucleotides are TGTGCCAGCAGTTCACCCGGGACAGGGGGACACACTGAAGCTTTCTTT. As protein: CASSSPGTGGHTEAFF.

The chain links TRBV28 to TRBJ1-2; TRBD1 is a possible D gene (5 bases). V was pared by 5 bases and J by 7 bases, with 14 bases between. Per the germline V gene, CDR1 is MDHEN and CDR2 is SYDVKM. The CDR3 is 13 amino acids. This CDR3 is CASSPQGIPGYTF. CDR3 nucleotide sequence: TGTGCCAGCAGTCCCCAGGGTATCCCTGGCTACACCTTC.

This chain uses TRBV4-1 with TRBJ2-7, with D possibly matching TRBD1 (6 bases). CDR3 length: 15 residues. Germline V gene sequence: CDR1 MGHRA, CDR2 YSYEKL. V was pared by 4 bases and J by 2 bases, with 15 bases between. CDR3 in DNA: TGCGCCAGCAGCCTACCAGGGGCGACAACCTACGAGCAGTACTTC. Amino acid sequence: CASSLPGATTYEQYF.

The V gene is TRBV10-3, the J gene TRBJ1-2, with D unresolved. CDR1 is ENHRY, CDR2 SYGVKD, per germline. V dropped 6 bases and J dropped 4 bases, with 6 bases sitting between them. This CDR3 spans 11 amino acids. CDR3 DNA sequence: TGTGCCATCAGGGGGAGCTATGGCTACACCTTC. It specifies CAIRGSYGYTF.

This chain uses TRBV5-4 with TRBJ2-5, with 7 bases matching TRBD2. The CDR3 runs 14 residues. Germline CDR1 SGHNT, CDR2 YYREEE (reference sequence). The V gene end was trimmed by 1 base and the J gene end by 3 bases; junction bases not matched to a gene: 3. CDR3 sequence: CASSLNRGEETQYF. In DNA form, the CDR3 reads TGTGCCAGCAGCTTGAACCGGGGGGAAGAGACCCAGTACTTC. Variable domain in full (rest from reference TRBV5-4 and TRBJ2-5): ETGVTQSPTHLIKTRGQQVTLRCSSQSGHNTVSWYQQALGQGPQFIFQYYREEENGRGNFPPRFSGLQFPNYSSELNVNALELDDSALYLCASSLNRGEETQYFGPGTRLLVL.

A word on this clone: Other DNA sequences of this sample code for an identical CDR3. This chain uses TRBV5-1 with TRBJ2-7; D may be TRBD1 (6 bases). V was pared by 5 bases and J by 0 bases, with 12 bases between. Germline V gives CDR1 SGHRS, CDR2 YFSETQ. The CDR3 is 14 amino acids. Here the CDR3 DNA reads TGCGCCAGCAGGAGACAGGTGAGCTCCTACGAGCAGTACTTC. Translating gives CASRRQVSSYEQYF.

This rearrangement joins TRBV5-6 to TRBJ1-1; D might be TRBD1 (5 bases). Deletions cut 6 bases from V and 0 bases from J, with 9 bases between. The germline V gene has CDR1 SGHDT and CDR2 YYEEEE. CDR3 length: 13 residues. The CDR3 DNA sequence: TGTGCCAGCACCGACAGCCTGAACACTGAAGCTTTCTTT. This encodes CASTDSLNTEAFF.